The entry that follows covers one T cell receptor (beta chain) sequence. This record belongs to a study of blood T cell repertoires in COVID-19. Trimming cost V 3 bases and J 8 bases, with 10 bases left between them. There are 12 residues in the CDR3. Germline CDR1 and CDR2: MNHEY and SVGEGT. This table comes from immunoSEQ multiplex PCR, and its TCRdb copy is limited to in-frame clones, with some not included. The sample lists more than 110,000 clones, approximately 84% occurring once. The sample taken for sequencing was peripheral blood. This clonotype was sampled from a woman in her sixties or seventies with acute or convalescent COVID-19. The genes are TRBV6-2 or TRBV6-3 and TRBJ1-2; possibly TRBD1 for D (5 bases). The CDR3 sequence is CASSYTGRGYTF. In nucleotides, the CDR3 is TGTGCCAGCAGTTATACAGGACGAGGCTACACCTTC.